Reported below is one TCR beta chain. The source of the sample is a study of shared T cell receptors in the human thymus. With 4 bases removed from V and 8 bases from J, the gap between germline ends came to 24 bases. This CDR3 comprises 17 residues. Germline values: CDR1 SGHNT, CDR2 YYREEE (reference sequence). Measured with immunoSEQ multiplex PCR; TCRdb has only the in-frame clones, and not every one. This sample yields 700,000 or so clones, of which over 75% are seen a single time; roughly 0.01% belongs to the top ten. These data were likewise used in another study, on human thymus T cells.

This TCR was sampled from a girl under three years old with a congenital heart defect. The chain joins TRBV5-4 to TRBJ1-4; D is perhaps TRBD1 (5 bases). Sequenced input: thymocytes. CDR3 protein: CASSDLPGGTWGEKLFF. DNA for the CDR3: TGTGCCAGCAGCGACCTCCCGGGGGGGACCTGGGGGGAAAAACTGTTTTTT.